One T cell receptor beta chain is described in this entry. The antigen is unknown. The data were obtained in a study of OX40 agonist ivuxolimab in advanced cancers. Overall study: There were three patients with partial responses, one having hepatocellular carcinoma and two cutaneous melanoma. Study observations and caveats: The CD4+ and CD8+ T cells in the blood had expanded clonally by week 6 at 0.1 to 3.0 mg/kg.

The ends were cut back, 5 bases at V and 8 bases at J, with 15 bases in the middle. This CDR3 comprises 13 residues. Looked up from germline, CDR1 is SGHDN and CDR2 is FVKESK. Sequencing used immunoSEQ multiplex PCR; TCRdb keeps in-frame clones, though not all of them. The sample contains about 110,000 clones, less than 95% of which appear only once. The TCR originated in an adult with an advanced solid tumor such as melanoma, head and neck, liver or kidney cancer. Sequenced material: CD4+ or CD8+ T cells sorted from blood, taken in a trial of the OX40 agonist ivuxolimab. The rearrangement joins TRBV14 to TRBJ1-2; no firm D call. CDR3 protein: CASSSAPTGGYTF. CDR3 DNA: TGTGCCAGCAGCTCAGCCCCCACGGGGGGCTACACCTTC.